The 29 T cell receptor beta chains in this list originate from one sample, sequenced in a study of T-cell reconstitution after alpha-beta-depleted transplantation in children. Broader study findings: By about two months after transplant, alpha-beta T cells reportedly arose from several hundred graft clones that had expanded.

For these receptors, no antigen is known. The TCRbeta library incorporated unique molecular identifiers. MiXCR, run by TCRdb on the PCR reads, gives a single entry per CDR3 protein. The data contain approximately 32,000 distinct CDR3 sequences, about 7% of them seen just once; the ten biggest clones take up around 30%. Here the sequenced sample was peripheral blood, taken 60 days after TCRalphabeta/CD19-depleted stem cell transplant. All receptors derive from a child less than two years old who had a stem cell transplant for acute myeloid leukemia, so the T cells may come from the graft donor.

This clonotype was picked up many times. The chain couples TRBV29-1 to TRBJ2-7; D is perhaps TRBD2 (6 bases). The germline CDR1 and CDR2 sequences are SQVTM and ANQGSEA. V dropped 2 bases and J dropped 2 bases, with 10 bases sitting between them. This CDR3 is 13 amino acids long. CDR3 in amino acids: CSVERGTPYEQYF. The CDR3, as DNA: TGCAGCGTTGAACGGGGGACCCCCTACGAGCAGTACTTC.

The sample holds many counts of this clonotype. This CDR3 is CASSESTDTQYF. CDR3 in DNA: TGCGCCAGCAGCGAGAGCACAGATACGCAGTATTTT. This chain uses TRBV5-1 with TRBJ2-3; D not resolved. Germline assignment: CDR1 SGHRS and CDR2 YFSETQ. The CDR3 has 12 residues. V dropped 4 bases and J dropped 0 bases, with 3 bases sitting between them.

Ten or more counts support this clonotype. CDR3 residues: CAIRGAYEQYF. For the CDR3, the DNA is TGTGCCATCAGGGGGGCCTACGAGCAGTACTTC. This chain joins TRBV10-3 and TRBJ2-7; D assignment may be TRBD1 or TRBD2 (5 bases each). V gave up 6 bases and J gave up 2 bases, with 5 bases separating them. Germline V gene sequence: CDR1 ENHRY, CDR2 SYGVKD. This CDR3 has 11 amino acids.

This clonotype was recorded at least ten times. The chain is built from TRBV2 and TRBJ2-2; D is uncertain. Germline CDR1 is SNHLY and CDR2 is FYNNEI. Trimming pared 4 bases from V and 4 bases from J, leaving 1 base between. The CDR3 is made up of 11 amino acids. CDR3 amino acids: CASSVTGELFF. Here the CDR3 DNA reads TGTGCCAGCAGTGTCACCGGGGAGCTGTTTTTT.

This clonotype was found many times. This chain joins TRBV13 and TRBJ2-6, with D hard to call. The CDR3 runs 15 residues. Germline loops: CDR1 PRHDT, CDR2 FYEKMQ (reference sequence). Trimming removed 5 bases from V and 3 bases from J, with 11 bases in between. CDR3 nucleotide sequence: TGTGCCAGCAGCCTTCAGTCCCTTGGGGCCAACGTCCTGACTTTC. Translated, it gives CASSLQSLGANVLTF.

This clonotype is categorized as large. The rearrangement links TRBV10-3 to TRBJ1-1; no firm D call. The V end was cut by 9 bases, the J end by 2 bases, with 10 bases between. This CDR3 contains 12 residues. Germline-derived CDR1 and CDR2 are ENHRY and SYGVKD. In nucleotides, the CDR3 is TGTGCCATTGGTGGCGGTAACACTGAAGCTTTCTTT. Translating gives CAIGGGNTEAFF.

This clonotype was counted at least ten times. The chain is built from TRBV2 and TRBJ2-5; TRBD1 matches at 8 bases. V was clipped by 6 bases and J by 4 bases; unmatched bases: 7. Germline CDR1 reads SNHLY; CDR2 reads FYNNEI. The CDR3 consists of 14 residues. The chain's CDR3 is CASRGGTGGETQYF. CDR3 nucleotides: TGTGCCAGCAGGGGCGGGACAGGAGGAGAGACCCAGTACTTC.

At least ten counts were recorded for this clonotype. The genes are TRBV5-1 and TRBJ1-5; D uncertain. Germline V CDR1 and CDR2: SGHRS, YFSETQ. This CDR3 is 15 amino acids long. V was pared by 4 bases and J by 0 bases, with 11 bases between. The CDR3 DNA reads TGCGCCAGCAGCCCCGAGAGTAATAGCAATCAGCCCCAGCATTTT. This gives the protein CASSPESNSNQPQHF.

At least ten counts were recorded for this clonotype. Written as DNA, the CDR3 is TGTGCCAGCAGTTTTATGGGTTCACAAGATACGCAGTATTTT. Protein sequence: CASSFMGSQDTQYF. V gene TRBV28 combines with J gene TRBJ2-3; D not resolved. The V gene lost 3 bases and the J gene lost 5 bases, with 12 bases spanning the gap. The CDR3 is 14 residues long. Germline V gives CDR1 MDHEN, CDR2 SYDVKM.

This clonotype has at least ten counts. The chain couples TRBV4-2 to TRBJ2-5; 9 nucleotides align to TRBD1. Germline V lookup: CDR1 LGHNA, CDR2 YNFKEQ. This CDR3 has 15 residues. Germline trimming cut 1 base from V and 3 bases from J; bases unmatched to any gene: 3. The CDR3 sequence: CASSQGDRAKETQYF. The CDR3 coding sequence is TGTGCCAGCAGCCAAGGGGACAGGGCTAAAGAGACCCAGTACTTC.

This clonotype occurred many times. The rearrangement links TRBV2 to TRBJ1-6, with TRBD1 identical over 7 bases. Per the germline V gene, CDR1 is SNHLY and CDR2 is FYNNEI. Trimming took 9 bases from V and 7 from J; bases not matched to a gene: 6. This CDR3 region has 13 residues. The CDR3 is CASPGQRNSPLHF. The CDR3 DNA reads TGTGCCAGTCCGGGACAGCGAAATTCACCCCTCCACTTT.

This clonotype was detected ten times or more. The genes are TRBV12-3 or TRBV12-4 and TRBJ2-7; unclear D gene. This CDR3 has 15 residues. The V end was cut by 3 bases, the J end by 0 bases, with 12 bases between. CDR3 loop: CASSFAPAHSYEQYF. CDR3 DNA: TGTGCCAGCAGTTTTGCCCCGGCGCACTCCTACGAGCAGTACTTC.

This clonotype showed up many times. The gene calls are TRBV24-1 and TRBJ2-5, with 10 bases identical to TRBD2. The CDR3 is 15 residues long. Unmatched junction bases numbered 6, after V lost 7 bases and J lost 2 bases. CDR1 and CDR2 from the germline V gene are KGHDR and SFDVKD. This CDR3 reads CATSKLAGKQETQYF. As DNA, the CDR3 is TGTGCCACCAGCAAACTAGCGGGGAAACAAGAGACCCAGTACTTC.

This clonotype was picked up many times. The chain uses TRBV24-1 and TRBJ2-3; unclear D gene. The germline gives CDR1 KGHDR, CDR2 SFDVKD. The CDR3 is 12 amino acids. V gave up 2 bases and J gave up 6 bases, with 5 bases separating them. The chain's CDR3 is CATSDYGDTQYF. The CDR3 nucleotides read TGTGCCACCAGTGATTACGGGGATACGCAGTATTTT.

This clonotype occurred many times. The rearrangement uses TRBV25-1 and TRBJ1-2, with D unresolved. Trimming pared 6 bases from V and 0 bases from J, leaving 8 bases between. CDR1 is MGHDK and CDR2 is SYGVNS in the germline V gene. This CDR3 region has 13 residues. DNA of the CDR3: TGTGCCAGCAGCCAGGTAGCTAACTATGGCTACACCTTC. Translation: CASSQVANYGYTF.

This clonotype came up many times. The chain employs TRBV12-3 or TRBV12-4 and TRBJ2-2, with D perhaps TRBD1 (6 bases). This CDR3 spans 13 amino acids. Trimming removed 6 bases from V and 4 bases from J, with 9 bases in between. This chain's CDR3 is CASSGTSTGELFF. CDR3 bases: TGTGCCAGCAGCGGGACATCCACCGGGGAGCTGTTTTTT.

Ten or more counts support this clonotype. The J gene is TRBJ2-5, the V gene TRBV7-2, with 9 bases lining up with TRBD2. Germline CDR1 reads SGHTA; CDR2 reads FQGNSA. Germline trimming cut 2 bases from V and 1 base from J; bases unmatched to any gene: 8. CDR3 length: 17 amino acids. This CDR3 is CASSLRLAGFFQETQYF. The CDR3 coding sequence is TGTGCCAGCAGCTTAAGGCTAGCGGGGTTTTTCCAAGAGACCCAGTACTTC.

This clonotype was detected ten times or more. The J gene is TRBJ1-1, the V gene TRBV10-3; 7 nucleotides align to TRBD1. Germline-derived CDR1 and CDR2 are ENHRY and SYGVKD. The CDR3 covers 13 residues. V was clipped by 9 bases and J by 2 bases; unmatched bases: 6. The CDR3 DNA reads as TGTGCCATGAGACAGGGCAGAAACACTGAAGCTTTCTTT. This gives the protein CAMRQGRNTEAFF.

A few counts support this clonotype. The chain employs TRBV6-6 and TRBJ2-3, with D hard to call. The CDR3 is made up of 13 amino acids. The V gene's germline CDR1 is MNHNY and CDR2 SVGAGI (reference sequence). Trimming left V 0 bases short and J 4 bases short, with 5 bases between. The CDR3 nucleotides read TGTGCCAGCAGTTACTCGCCCGCAGATACGCAGTATTTT. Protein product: CASSYSPADTQYF.

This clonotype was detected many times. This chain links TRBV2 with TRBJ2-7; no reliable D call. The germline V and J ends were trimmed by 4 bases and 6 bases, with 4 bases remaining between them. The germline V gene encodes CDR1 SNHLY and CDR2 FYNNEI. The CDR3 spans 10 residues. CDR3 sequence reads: CASSGSEQYF. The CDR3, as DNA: TGTGCCAGCAGTGGATCCGAGCAGTACTTC.

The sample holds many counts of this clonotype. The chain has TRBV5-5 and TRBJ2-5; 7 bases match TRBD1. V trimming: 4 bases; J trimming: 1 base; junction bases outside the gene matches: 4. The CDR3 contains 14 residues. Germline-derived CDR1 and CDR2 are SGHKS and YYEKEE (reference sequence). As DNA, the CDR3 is TGTGCCAGCAGCCTGACAGGGCTCCAAGAGACCCAGTACTTC. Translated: CASSLTGLQETQYF.

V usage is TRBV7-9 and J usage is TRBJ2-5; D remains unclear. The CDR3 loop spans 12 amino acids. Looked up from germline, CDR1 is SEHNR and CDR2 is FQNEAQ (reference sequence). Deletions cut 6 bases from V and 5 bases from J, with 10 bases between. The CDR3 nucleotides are TGTGCCAGCAGTGAGGTTCCGGAGACCCAGTACTTC. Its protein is CASSEVPETQYF.

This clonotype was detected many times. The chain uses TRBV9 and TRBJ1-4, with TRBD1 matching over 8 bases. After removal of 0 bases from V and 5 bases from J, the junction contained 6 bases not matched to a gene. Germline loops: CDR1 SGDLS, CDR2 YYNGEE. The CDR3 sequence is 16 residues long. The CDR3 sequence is CASSVANRGRNEKLFF. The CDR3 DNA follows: TGTGCCAGCAGCGTAGCAAACAGGGGGAGGAATGAAAAACTGTTTTTT. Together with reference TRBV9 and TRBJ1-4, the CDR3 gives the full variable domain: DSGVTQTPKHLITATGQRVTLRCSPRSGDLSVYWYQQSLDQGLQFLIQYYNGEERAKGNILERFSAQQFPDLHSELNLSSLELGDSALYFCASSVANRGRNEKLFFGSGTQLSVL.

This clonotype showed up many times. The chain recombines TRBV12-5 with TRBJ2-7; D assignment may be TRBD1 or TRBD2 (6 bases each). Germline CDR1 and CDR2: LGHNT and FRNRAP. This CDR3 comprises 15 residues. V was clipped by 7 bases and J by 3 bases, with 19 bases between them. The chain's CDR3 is CASAWGRGPFYEQYF. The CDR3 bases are TGTGCTAGTGCCTGGGGGCGGGGACCTTTCTACGAGCAGTACTTC.

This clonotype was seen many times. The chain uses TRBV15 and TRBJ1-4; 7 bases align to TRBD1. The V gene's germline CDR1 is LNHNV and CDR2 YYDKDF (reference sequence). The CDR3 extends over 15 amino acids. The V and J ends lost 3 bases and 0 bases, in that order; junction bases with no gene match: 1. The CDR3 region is CATSSTGATNEKLFF. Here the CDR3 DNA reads TGTGCCACCAGCAGCACAGGGGCAACTAATGAAAAACTGTTTTTT.

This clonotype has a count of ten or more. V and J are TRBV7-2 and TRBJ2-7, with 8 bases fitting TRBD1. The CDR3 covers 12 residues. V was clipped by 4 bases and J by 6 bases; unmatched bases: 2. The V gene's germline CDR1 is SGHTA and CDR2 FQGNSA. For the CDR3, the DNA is TGTGCCAGCAGCTCGGACAGGGTCGAGCAGTACTTC. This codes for CASSSDRVEQYF.

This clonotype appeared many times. CDR3 amino acids: CASSVAPAGGNQPQHF. CDR3 in DNA: TGTGCCAGCAGCGTGGCCCCGGCGGGGGGCAATCAGCCCCAGCATTTT. The chain carries TRBV6-5 and TRBJ1-5; possibly TRBD1 for D (5 bases). V gave up 6 bases and J gave up 2 bases, with 17 bases separating them. The CDR3 is 16 residues long. From germline, CDR1 is MNHEY and CDR2 SVGAGI.

CDR3 coding DNA: TGTGCCAGCAGCCGGACTAGCGGGGGTTCTTTCTACGAGCAGTACTTC. Translation gives CASSRTSGGSFYEQYF. The chain is built from TRBV9 and TRBJ2-7, with TRBD2 matching over 13 bases. V was pared by 4 bases and J by 3 bases, with 7 bases of the junction left unmatched. The CDR3 spans 16 residues. The germline V gene has CDR1 SGDLS and CDR2 YYNGEE.

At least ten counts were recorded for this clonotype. CDR3 sequence reads: CASSPMGLGEKLFF. CDR3 DNA: TGCGCCAGCAGCCCTATGGGACTGGGTGAAAAACTGTTTTTT. The chain uses TRBV4-3 and TRBJ1-4; D possibly corresponds to TRBD1 (5 bases). The CDR3 covers 14 residues. V was shortened by 4 bases and J by 7 bases, with 13 bases between the two germline ends. CDR1 is LGHNA, CDR2 YSLEER, per germline.